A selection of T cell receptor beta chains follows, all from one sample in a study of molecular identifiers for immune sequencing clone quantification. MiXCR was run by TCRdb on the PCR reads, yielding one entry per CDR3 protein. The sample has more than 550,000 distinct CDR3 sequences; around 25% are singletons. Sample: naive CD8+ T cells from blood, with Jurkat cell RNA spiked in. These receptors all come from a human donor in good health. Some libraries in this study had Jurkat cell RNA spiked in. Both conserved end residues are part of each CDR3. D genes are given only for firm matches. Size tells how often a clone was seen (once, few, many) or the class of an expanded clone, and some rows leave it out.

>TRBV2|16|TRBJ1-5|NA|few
TGTGCCAGCAGTGAAGTTGCGGGTGGGGGCAATCAGCCCCAGCATTTT
CASSEVAGGGNQPQHF
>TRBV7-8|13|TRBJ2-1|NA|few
TGTGCCAGCAGCTTAGAACTGAAGTATGAGCAGTTCTTC
CASSLELKYEQFF
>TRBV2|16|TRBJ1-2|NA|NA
TGTGCCAGCATCACGTTACTGGACAGAGTAGACTATGGCTACACCTTC
CASITLLDRVDYGYTF
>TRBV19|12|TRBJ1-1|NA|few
TGTGCCAGTAGTATGGGGGTCCTTGAAGCTTTCTTT
CASSMGVLEAFF
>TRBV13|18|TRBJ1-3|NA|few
TGTGCCAGCAGCGAAAAGGGGCTGGGGGGCGTCTCTGGAAACACCATATATTTT
CASSEKGLGGVSGNTIYF
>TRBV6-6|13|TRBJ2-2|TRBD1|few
TGTGCCAGCAGGGGGACAGGGCACGGGGAGCTGTTTTTT
CASRGTGHGELFF
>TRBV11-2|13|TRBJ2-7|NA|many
TGTGCCAGCAGCTCGACACTGTCCTACGAGCAGTACTTC
CASSSTLSYEQYF
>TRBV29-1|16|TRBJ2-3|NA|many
TGCAGCGTTGAAGATCAACAGGGAGGGAAGACAGATACGCAGTATTTT
CSVEDQQGGKTDTQYF
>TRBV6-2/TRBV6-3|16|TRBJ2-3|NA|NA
TGTGCCAGCAGGCCTACTTCCCGGCGATACACAGATGCGCAGTATTTT
CASRPTSRRYTDAQYF
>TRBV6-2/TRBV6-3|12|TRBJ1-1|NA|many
TGTGCCAGCAGGCCAGCAGGGTCTGAAGCTTTCTTT
CASRPAGSEAFF
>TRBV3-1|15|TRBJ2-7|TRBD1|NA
TGTGCCAGCAGCACGGGGGACAGGTGGTCCTACGAGCAGTACTTC
CASSTGDRWSYEQYF
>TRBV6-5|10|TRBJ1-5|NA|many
TGTGCCAGCTATCGAAGTCCCCAGCATTTT
CASYRSPQHF
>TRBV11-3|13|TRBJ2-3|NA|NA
TGTGCCAGCAGCTCAGAGGGGTCAGATACGCAGTATTTT
CASSSEGSDTQYF
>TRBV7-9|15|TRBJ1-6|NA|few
TGTGCCAGCAGCTTAATGGGGGCAGGCCATTCACCCCTCCACTTT
CASSLMGAGHSPLHF
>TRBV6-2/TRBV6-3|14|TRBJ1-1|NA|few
TGTGCCAGCAGTTCCACAGGGTTGAACACTGAAGCTTTCTTT
CASSSTGLNTEAFF
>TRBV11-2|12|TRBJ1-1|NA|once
TGTGCCAGCGGCTCCCACGGAACTGAAGCTTTCTTT
CASGSHGTEAFF
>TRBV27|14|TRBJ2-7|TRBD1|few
TGTGCCAGCAGACGGGACAGGGATATTCTCGAGCAGTACTTC
CASRRDRDILEQYF
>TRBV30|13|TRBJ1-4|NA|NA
TGTGCCTGGGGGGGTTCAACTAATGAAAAACTGTTTTTT
CAWGGSTNEKLFF
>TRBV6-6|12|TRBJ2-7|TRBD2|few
TGTGCCAGCAGTGGACTAGGGGTAGTTAAGTACTTC
CASSGLGVVKYF
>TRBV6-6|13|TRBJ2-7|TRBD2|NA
TGTGCCAGCAGTTCGAGACTAGCGGGCGAGCAGTACTTC
CASSSRLAGEQYF
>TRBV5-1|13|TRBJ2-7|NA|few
TGCGCCAGCAGCCCCACCATGGGCTACGAGCAGTACTTC
CASSPTMGYEQYF
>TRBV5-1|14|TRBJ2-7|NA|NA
TGCGCCAGCGGCTTGGCTGGGAGCTCCTACGAGCAGTACTTC
CASGLAGSSYEQYF
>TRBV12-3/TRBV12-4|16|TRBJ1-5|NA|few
TGTGCCAGCAGTTTAGGGTCCGGGGTTGGTAGGCAGCCCCAGCATTTT
CASSLGSGVGRQPQHF
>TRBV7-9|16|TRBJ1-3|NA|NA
TGTGCCAGCAGCTTAACGTTGACAGCCTCTGGAAACACCATATATTTT
CASSLTLTASGNTIYF
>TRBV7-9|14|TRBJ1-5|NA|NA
TGTGCCAGCAGCTCCATGGGGGGAGATCAGCTCCAGCATTTT
CASSSMGGDQLQHF
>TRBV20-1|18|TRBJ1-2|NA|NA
TGCAGTGCTAGAGCCGCCGGACAAGACAATTATCTGAGCTATGGCTACACCTTC
CSARAAGQDNYLSYGYTF
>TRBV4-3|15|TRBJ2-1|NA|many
TGCGCCAGCAGCCAAGATCGTTTGGGTCAGCCAGAGCAGTTCTTC
CASSQDRLGQPEQFF
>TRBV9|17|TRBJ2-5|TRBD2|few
TGTGCCAGCAGCGTAGGTCAATTGGGCGGGAGCGGCGAGACCCAGTACTTC
CASSVGQLGGSGETQYF
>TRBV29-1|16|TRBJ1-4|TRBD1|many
TGCAGCAACAGGCCTGACAGGGCTGGAACTAATGAAAAACTGTTTTTT
CSNRPDRAGTNEKLFF
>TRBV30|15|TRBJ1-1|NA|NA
TGTGCCTGGAGTGGACCGGGACGGAAGGGGCCTGAAGCTTTCTTT
CAWSGPGRKGPEAFF
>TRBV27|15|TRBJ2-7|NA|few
TGTGCCAGCAGCTTAAGCCCGACAGGCTCCTACGAGCAGTACTTC
CASSLSPTGSYEQYF
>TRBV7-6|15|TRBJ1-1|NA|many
TGTGCCAGCAGCTTAGAGGCGGAGATGAACACTGAAGCTTTCTTT
CASSLEAEMNTEAFF
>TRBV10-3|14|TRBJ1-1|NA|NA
TGTGCCATCAGTGATAGTTCAGGGCCTCTTGAAGCTTTCTTT
CAISDSSGPLEAFF
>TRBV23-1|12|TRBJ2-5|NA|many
TGCGCCAGCGCCACCCTCCTAAGGACCCAGTACTTC
CASATLLRTQYF
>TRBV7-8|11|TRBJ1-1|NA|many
TGTGCCAGCATACGGGGTACTGAAGCTTTCTTT
CASIRGTEAFF
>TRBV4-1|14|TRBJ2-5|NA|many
TGCGCCAGCAGCCAAGTCCCAGGGGAAGAGACCCAGTACTTC
CASSQVPGEETQYF
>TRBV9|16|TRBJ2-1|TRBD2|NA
TGTGCCAGCAGCCCAAGCGGGGGCACGAGGGGGAATGAGCAGTTCTTC
CASSPSGGTRGNEQFF
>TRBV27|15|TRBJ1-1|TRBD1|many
TGTGCCAGCAGACCCCCCCCCGGGACAGGGGATGAAGCTTTCTTT
CASRPPPGTGDEAFF
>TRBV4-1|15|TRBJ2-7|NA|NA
TGCGCCAGCAGCCAAGATCGGGTGCAGGGCCTCGAGCAGTACTTC
CASSQDRVQGLEQYF
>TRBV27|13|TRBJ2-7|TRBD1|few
TGTGCCAGCAGTCCGGGGACAGGCTACGAGCAGCACTTC
CASSPGTGYEQHF
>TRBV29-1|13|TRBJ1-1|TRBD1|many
TGCAGCGCCAGACAGGGGGACGACACTGAAGCTTTCTTT
CSARQGDDTEAFF
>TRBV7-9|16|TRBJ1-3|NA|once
TGTGCCGGCAGCCCCCTTCGGGATCCGAGGAGAAACACCATATATTTT
CAGSPLRDPRRNTIYF
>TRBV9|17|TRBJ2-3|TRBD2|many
TGTGCCAGCAGCGTAGCCAGCGGGAGCCAAGCCACAGATACGCAGTATTTT
CASSVASGSQATDTQYF
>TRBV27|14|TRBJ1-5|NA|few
TGTGCCAGCAGTGCCGCGTATAGCAATCAGCCCCAGCATTTT
CASSAAYSNQPQHF
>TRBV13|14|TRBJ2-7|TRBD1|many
TGTGCCAGCAGCTCTATTCAGGGGGCTTGGGAGCAGTACTTC
CASSSIQGAWEQYF
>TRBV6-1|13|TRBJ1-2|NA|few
TGTGCCAGCAGTGAAGAGACAGGTCATGGCTACACCTTC
CASSEETGHGYTF
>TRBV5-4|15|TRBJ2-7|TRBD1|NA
TGTGCCAGCAGCTGGGACAGGGGAAACTCCTACGAGCAGTACTTC
CASSWDRGNSYEQYF
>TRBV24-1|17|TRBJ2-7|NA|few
TGTGCCACCAGTGATTTGCAAGTCCCTAGCGACTACTATGAGCAGTACTTC
CATSDLQVPSDYYEQYF